The rows below give T cell receptor beta chains drawn from one sample of a study of Graves' ophthalmopathy and Graves' hyperthyroidism. TCRdb recomputed calls from the multiplex PCR reads with MiXCR, one row per CDR3 protein. This table has 560,000 or so distinct CDR3 sequences, roughly 39% appearing once. The sample consisted of peripheral blood or thyroid tissue (not recorded which). These TCRs come from an adult man with Graves' hyperthyroidism. The CDR3 runs from the conserved cysteine through the conserved F or W. A D gene is named only where the DNA matches it firmly. A row's size may be missing; if present it is once, few, many or a size class.

clone_size j_call d_call v_call cdr3_aa cdr3_nt
- TRBJ2-5 - TRBV3-1 CASSQDLAWGETQYF TGTGCCAGCAGCCAAGACTTAGCGTGGGGAGAGACCCAGTACTTC
many TRBJ2-7 - TRBV7-2 CASSLVQVGGLSYEQYF TGTGCCAGCAGCTTAGTTCAGGTGGGGGGCTTATCCTACGAGCAGTACTTC
- TRBJ2-1 - TRBV7-2 CASSLGPVFNEQFF TGTGCCAGCAGCTTAGGTCCGGTATTCAATGAGCAGTTCTTC
- TRBJ1-6 - TRBV20-1 CSARGQGTRNSPLHF TGCAGTGCTAGAGGGCAGGGCACTCGGAATTCACCCCTCCACTTT
- TRBJ1-1 - TRBV10-3 CAISSQGPDGTEAFF TGTGCCATCAGTTCCCAGGGACCAGACGGCACTGAAGCTTTCTTT
- TRBJ2-7 TRBD1 TRBV5-1 CASSLAEPGQYEQYF TGCGCCAGCAGCTTGGCAGAACCGGGACAGTACGAGCAGTACTTC
few TRBJ2-5 - TRBV5-4 CANSLGGTTHQETQYF TGTGCCAACAGCTTGGGTGGGACAACCCACCAAGAGACCCAGTACTTC
once TRBJ1-2 TRBD1 TRBV12-3/TRBV12-4 CASSLADRVRGYTF TGTGCCAGCAGTTTAGCTGACAGGGTTCGCGGCTACACCTTC
many TRBJ1-4 - TRBV24-1 CATLTGVNEKLFF TGTGCCACCTTGACAGGAGTCAATGAAAAACTGTTTTTT
- TRBJ1-1 - TRBV20-1 CSASSHLGGRGTEAFF TGCAGTGCTAGCAGCCACCTCGGGGGGCGCGGCACTGAAGCTTTCTTT
few TRBJ2-7 - TRBV7-9 CASSPEGQGHYEQYF TGTGCCAGCTCACCAGAGGGGCAGGGTCACTACGAGCAGTACTTC
- TRBJ2-6 - TRBV10-3 CAISVADPGANVLTF TGTGCCATCAGTGTAGCGGATCCTGGGGCCAACGTCCTGACTTTC
many TRBJ2-2 TRBD2 TRBV20-1 CSARRIAGGPSGELFF TGCAGTGCTAGACGTATAGCGGGAGGGCCAAGCGGGGAGCTGTTTTTT
- TRBJ1-2 - TRBV29-1 CSVGGGGVSYTF TGCAGCGTAGGAGGTGGGGGGGTCAGCTACACCTTC
- TRBJ2-2 TRBD1 TRBV5-4 CASRGQGPGELFF TGTGCCAGCAGGGGACAGGGGCCCGGGGAGCTGTTTTTT
- TRBJ2-5 - TRBV29-1 CSVDVGAGVVETQYF TGCAGCGTTGACGTGGGGGCGGGAGTGGTTGAGACCCAGTACTTC
few TRBJ1-2 TRBD1 TRBV6-5 CASSYRILDRVYGYTF TGTGCCAGCAGTTACAGAATCCTGGACAGGGTATATGGCTACACCTTC
many TRBJ1-2 TRBD1 TRBV5-6 CASSLDRAGYTF TGTGCCAGCAGCCTGGACAGGGCTGGCTACACCTTC
- TRBJ2-3 TRBD2 TRBV9 CASSLAGDSTDTQYF TGTGCCAGCAGCTTAGCGGGGGATAGCACAGATACGCAGTATTTT
many TRBJ2-5 TRBD1 TRBV5-6 CASSLWTGQGETQYF TGTGCCAGCAGCTTGTGGACAGGGCAGGGGGAGACCCAGTACTTC
- TRBJ1-5 TRBD1 TRBV6-5 CASRTGESNQPQHF TGTGCCAGCAGGACAGGGGAAAGCAATCAGCCCCAGCATTTT
many TRBJ1-5 - TRBV2 CASAGLGSQPQHF TGTGCCAGCGCGGGCCTAGGGAGTCAGCCCCAGCATTTT
- TRBJ1-2 TRBD1 TRBV10-3 CAISEGQGNGYTF TGTGCCATCAGTGAGGGACAGGGGAACGGCTACACCTTC
many TRBJ1-1 - TRBV6-5 CASSYQTNTEAFF TGTGCCAGCAGTTATCAGACGAACACTGAAGCTTTCTTT
- TRBJ2-7 - TRBV25-1 CASSDRGREQYF TGTGCCAGCAGTGACCGGGGGCGCGAGCAGTACTTC
many TRBJ2-2 - TRBV7-2 CASSSLDFGELFF TGTGCCAGCAGCTCCTTGGACTTCGGGGAGCTGTTTTTT
few TRBJ2-6 - TRBV9 CASSVSDSGANVLTF TGTGCCAGCAGCGTCTCCGACTCTGGGGCCAACGTCCTGACTTTC
many TRBJ1-4 TRBD1 TRBV15 CATMSPGQGITNEKLFF TGTGCCACCATGTCACCGGGACAGGGTATCACTAATGAAAAACTGTTTTTT
- TRBJ2-1 TRBD2 TRBV7-9 CASSFLAGGPDEQFF TGTGCCAGCAGCTTTCTAGCGGGAGGGCCTGATGAGCAGTTCTTC
- TRBJ1-3 - TRBV7-2 CASSLRQLSSGNTIYF TGTGCCAGCAGCTTAAGGCAGCTAAGCTCTGGAAACACCATATATTTT